The 17 T cell receptor beta chains below were found in one sample sequenced in a study of identical twins. TCRdb reprocessed the 5' RACE reads with MiXCR, giving one entry per CDR3 protein. Among hundreds of thousands of distinct CDR3 sequences, less than 9.5% were seen once, and the ten largest hold just over 5%. Material for sequencing was memory (CD45RO+) T cells sorted from blood. These receptors all come from a woman younger than 30 in good health.

There are many counts of this clonotype. The V gene is TRBV7-6, the J gene TRBJ2-1; weak D call: TRBD2 (6 bases). The germline V gene encodes CDR1 SGHVS and CDR2 FNYEAQ. CDR3 size: 19 residues. CDR3 nucleotide sequence: TGTGCAATCGGCAGGGACTCTGGAGGATTCTTTAGCTCCTACAATGAGCAGTTCTTC. This codes for CAIGRDSGGFFSSYNEQFF. The full variable domain, in which reference TRBV7-6 and TRBJ2-1 provide the parts outside the CDR3, is GAGVSQSPRYKVTKRGQDVALRCDPISGHVSLYWYRQALGQGPEFLTYFNYEAQQDKSGLPNDRFSAERPEGSISTLTIQRTEQRDSAMYRCAIGRDSGGFFSSYNEQFFGPGTRLTVL.

This clonotype turned up a few times. J is TRBJ2-3 and V is TRBV20-1; TRBD2 is a possible D gene (6 bases). The germline V and J ends were trimmed by 5 bases and 0 bases, with 12 bases remaining between them. The germline gives CDR1 DFQATT, CDR2 SNEGSKA (reference sequence). CDR3 length equals 14 residues. CDR3 sequence (DNA): TGCAGTGCTTCGCGGGACTCAAGCACAGATACGCAGTATTTT. It is translated as CSASRDSSTDTQYF.

This clonotype came up a few times. The chain combines TRBV6-1 with TRBJ2-2; no reliable D call. The V gene lost 8 bases and the J gene lost 2 bases, with 12 bases spanning the gap. This CDR3 has 14 amino acids. Germline CDR1 reads MNHNS; CDR2 reads SASEGT. CDR3 loop: CASVFGLNTGELFF. CDR3 DNA sequence: TGTGCCAGCGTATTCGGCCTCAACACCGGGGAGCTGTTTTTT.

The rearrangement uses TRBV7-6 and TRBJ2-2; 14 positions match TRBD2. The CDR3 spans 16 residues. The J segment lost 6 bases and the V segment lost 3 bases, leaving 3 bases of the junction unmatched. Germline V gene data show CDR1 as SGHVS and CDR2 as FNYEAQ. CDR3 DNA sequence: TGTGCCAGCAGCTTGGAGACTAGCGGGAGGGCCGGGGAGCTGTTTTTT. Translated, it gives CASSLETSGRAGELFF. The variable domain in full, with the rest retrieved from reference TRBV7-6 and TRBJ2-2, is GAGVSQSPRYKVTKRGQDVALRCDPISGHVSLYWYRQALGQGPEFLTYFNYEAQQDKSGLPNDRFSAERPEGSISTLTIQRTEQRDSAMYRCASSLETSGRAGELFFGEGSRLTVL.

This clonotype has a handful of counts. This chain joins TRBV5-1 and TRBJ2-7, with TRBD1 matching over 8 bases. Germline lookup yields CDR1 SGHRS and CDR2 YFSETQ. V trimming: 0 bases; J trimming: 4 bases; junction bases outside the gene matches: 6. The CDR3 length is 15 residues. CDR3 residues: CASSLGTGQGYEQYF. CDR3 nucleotides: TGCGCCAGCAGCTTGGGGACAGGGCAGGGGTACGAGCAGTACTTC.

Only a few counts were recorded for this clonotype. J is TRBJ2-3 and V is TRBV10-1; D might be TRBD1 or TRBD2, each matching 6 bases. Germline V gives CDR1 WNHNN, CDR2 SYGVQD (reference sequence). The CDR3 is made up of 15 amino acids. V was cut by 3 bases and J by 2 bases, with 12 bases left in between. The CDR3 region is CASSDLRDNTDTQYF. CDR3 sequence (DNA): TGCGCCAGCAGTGATTTGCGGGACAACACAGATACGCAGTATTTT.

The chain's CDR3 is CASSLESNRGGETQYF. The CDR3 DNA reads TGTGCCAGCAGCTTAGAATCCAATAGGGGAGGAGAGACCCAGTACTTC. The J gene is TRBJ2-5, the V gene TRBV7-6; possibly TRBD2 for D (6 bases). The length of the CDR3 is 16 residues. From germline, CDR1 is SGHVS and CDR2 FNYEAQ. V gave up 1 base and J gave up 4 bases, with 16 bases separating them.

V usage is TRBV6-1 and J usage is TRBJ2-1; D assignment may be TRBD1 or TRBD2 (5 bases each). Deletions cut 3 bases from V and 4 bases from J, with 10 bases between. The CDR3 has 14 residues. Germline-derived CDR1 and CDR2 are MNHNS and SASEGT. The CDR3 loop reads CASSELGPYNEQFF. The CDR3 DNA sequence: TGTGCCAGCAGTGAGCTGGGACCTTACAATGAGCAGTTCTTC.

The chain couples TRBV3-1 to TRBJ2-2, with D tentatively TRBD2 (6 bases). V dropped 4 bases and J dropped 6 bases, with 12 bases sitting between them. This CDR3 has 14 residues. Germline CDR1 and CDR2: LGHDT and YNNKEL (reference sequence). CDR3 sequence reads: CASSLAGTAGELFF. CDR3 coding DNA: TGTGCCAGCAGCCTCGCCGGGACTGCCGGGGAGCTGTTTTTT.

This clonotype has more than one count but fewer than ten. Germline is not matched at one junction end, which may reflect a read error. The chain employs TRBV29-1 and TRBJ2-5, with a possible D match to TRBD1 (6 bases). The CDR3 runs to 12 residues. CDR1 and CDR2 (germline): SQVTM, ANQGSEA. CDR3 sequence (DNA): TGCAGCGTGGAAGGACAGCAAGAGACCCAGTACTTC. It codes for CSVEGQQETQYF.

Details on this clonotype: Germline is not matched at one junction end, which may reflect a read error. V is TRBV25-1 and J is TRBJ1-2; no firm D call. Germline CDR1 is MGHDK and CDR2 is SYGVNS. CDR3 length: 9 residues. In DNA, the CDR3 is TGTGCCAGCTGTGATGGCTACACCTTC. Translated, it gives CASCDGYTF.

There are many counts of this clonotype. J is TRBJ1-1 and V is TRBV5-1, with D uncertain. Germline CDR1 and CDR2: SGHRS and YFSETQ. V lost 7 bases and J lost 7, with 8 bases in between. The CDR3 sequence is 10 residues long. This chain's CDR3 is CASEEREAFF. The CDR3 nucleotides are TGCGCCAGCGAAGAACGTGAAGCTTTCTTT.

The chain carries TRBV5-6 and TRBJ1-2; TRBD1 agrees at 8 bases. Germline V gene lookup returns CDR1 SGHDT and CDR2 YYEEEE. CDR3 size: 15 residues. V lost 0 bases, J lost 3 bases, and 4 bases stayed unmatched. As DNA, the CDR3 is TGTGCCAGCAGCTTGGCATGGACAGGGCACTATGGCTACACCTTC. As protein: CASSLAWTGHYGYTF.

The CDR3 reads CASSLKGRGGGEQYF. Written as DNA, the CDR3 is TGCGCCAGCAGCTTGAAAGGACGGGGGGGAGGAGAGCAGTACTTC. The V and J genes are TRBV5-1 and TRBJ2-7; TRBD2 agrees at 8 bases. CDR1 is SGHRS, CDR2 YFSETQ, per germline. V was pared by 1 base and J by 7 bases, with 10 bases of the junction left unmatched. The CDR3 has 15 amino acids.

The table lists this clonotype with many counts. The gene calls are TRBV4-2 and TRBJ2-1; D ambiguous. Germline CDR1 and CDR2: LGHNA and YNFKEQ. The CDR3 consists of 15 residues. Trimming took off 0 bases at V and 10 bases at J, with 16 bases between the two ends. The CDR3 here is CASSQDLSSPGEQFF. The CDR3 DNA reads as TGTGCCAGCAGCCAAGATCTGTCCTCTCCCGGGGAGCAGTTCTTC.

This clonotype has a handful of counts. The rearrangement joins TRBV6-1 to TRBJ1-2; TRBD1 matches 9 bases. Germline lookup yields CDR1 MNHNS and CDR2 SASEGT. The V and J ends lost 6 bases and 8 bases, in that order; junction bases with no gene match: 7. This CDR3 is 13 amino acids long. CDR3 DNA sequence: TGTGCCAGCAGGCCGGGACAGGGCGGGGGCTACACCTTC. It translates to CASRPGQGGGYTF.

This clonotype was seen a few times. This sequence joins TRBV7-8 and TRBJ1-2; D gene ambiguous. The CDR3 covers 15 residues. CDR1 and CDR2 from the germline V gene are SGHVS and FQNEAQ. Trimming took 5 bases from V and 8 from J, leaving 21 bases between them. Written as DNA, the CDR3 is TGTGCCAGCAGCCCACGGACGGCCGCGGTAGGGGGCTACACCTTC. As protein: CASSPRTAAVGGYTF.